A single sample is the source of the 6 T cell receptor beta chains below, sequenced in a study of shared T cell receptors in the human thymus. Repertoires were generated with immunoSEQ multiplex PCR, while TCRdb's copy carries only in-frame clones and drops some. This table holds more than 550,000 clones, 70% to 90% found once. These data also featured in a second study, about human thymus T cells.

The material sequenced was thymocytes. These receptors all come from a girl in the first two years of life with a congenital heart defect.

This chain links TRBV21-1 with TRBJ1-4; the table's TRBD1 call for D was not verified on the DNA. TRBV21-1 is a listed pseudogene. The CDR3 spans 15 residues. The CDR3 DNA reads TGTGCCAGCAGCCCTTGGCAGGGGTTCGATGAAAAACTGTTTTTT. It is translated as CASSPWQGFDEKLFF.

This chain connects TRBV5-1 to TRBJ2-3, with 8 bases identical to TRBD2. CDR3 length equals 18 residues. Trimming at V came to 4 bases and at J to 0 bases, leaving 13 bases not matched to a gene. The germline V gene has CDR1 SGHRS and CDR2 YFSETQ. In DNA, the CDR3 is TGCGCCAGCAGCCCAGAGGAGCGGGGGACCCCTAGCACAGATACGCAGTATTTT. This codes for CASSPEERGTPSTDTQYF.

The chain joins TRBV6-6 to TRBJ2-3; 14 nucleotides line up with TRBD2. The CDR3 extends over 16 amino acids. CDR1 and CDR2 from the germline V gene are MNHNY and SVGAGI (reference sequence). Trimming cost V 7 bases and J 5 bases; bases outside gene matches: 8. CDR3 loop: CASIRGLAGVVDTQYF. The CDR3 DNA is TGTGCCAGCATCCGGGGACTAGCGGGGGTCGTAGATACGCAGTATTTT.

The chain has TRBV6-5 and TRBJ1-2, with TRBD1 matching 10 bases. There are 14 residues in the CDR3. Trimming took 2 bases from V and 8 from J; bases not matched to a gene: 5. The germline V gene has CDR1 MNHEY and CDR2 SVGAGI. The CDR3 is CASSYRQGAGGYTF. CDR3 bases: TGTGCCAGCAGTTACAGACAGGGGGCGGGGGGCTACACCTTC.

V gene TRBV4-2 combines with J gene TRBJ2-1; possible D gene TRBD2, 6 bases. Per germline, CDR1 LGHNA and CDR2 YNFKEQ. The CDR3 loop spans 15 amino acids. V was clipped by 4 bases and J by 7 bases, with 17 bases between them. The CDR3 loop reads CASSLRDWGGNEQFF. CDR3 sequence (DNA): TGTGCCAGCAGCCTCCGGGACTGGGGTGGAAATGAGCAGTTCTTC.

This chain uses TRBV4-2 with TRBJ2-6; possible D gene TRBD1, 5 bases. Germline CDR1 reads LGHNA; CDR2 reads YNFKEQ. The CDR3 consists of 19 residues. V lost 2 bases and J lost 0, with 17 bases in between. The CDR3 loop is CASSQYDSVIISGANVLTF. The DNA for the CDR3 is TGTGCCAGCAGCCAATATGACAGCGTCATTATCTCTGGGGCCAACGTCCTGACTTTC.